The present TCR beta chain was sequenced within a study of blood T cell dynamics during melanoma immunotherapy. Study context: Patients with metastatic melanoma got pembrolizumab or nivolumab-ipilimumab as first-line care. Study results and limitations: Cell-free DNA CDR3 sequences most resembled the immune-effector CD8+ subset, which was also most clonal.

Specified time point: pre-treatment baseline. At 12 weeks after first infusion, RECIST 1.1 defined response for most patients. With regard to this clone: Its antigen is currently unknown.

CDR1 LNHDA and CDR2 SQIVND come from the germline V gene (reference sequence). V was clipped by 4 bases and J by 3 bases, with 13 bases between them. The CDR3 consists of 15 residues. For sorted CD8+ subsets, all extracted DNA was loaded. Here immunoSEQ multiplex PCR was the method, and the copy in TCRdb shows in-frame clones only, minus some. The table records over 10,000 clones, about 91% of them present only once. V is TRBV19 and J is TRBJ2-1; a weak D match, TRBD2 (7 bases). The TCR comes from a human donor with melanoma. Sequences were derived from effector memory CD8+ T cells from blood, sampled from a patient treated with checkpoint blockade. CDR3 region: CASSNGGQFYNEQFF. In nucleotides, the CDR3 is TGTGCCAGTAGTAACGGGGGGCAGTTCTACAATGAGCAGTTCTTC. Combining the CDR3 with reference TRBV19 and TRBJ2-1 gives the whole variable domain DGGITQSPKYLFRKEGQNVTLSCEQNLNHDAMYWYRQDPGQGLRLIYYSQIVNDFQKGDIAEGYSVSREKKESFPLTVTSAQKNPTAFYLCASSNGGQFYNEQFFGPGTRLTVL.